This T cell receptor (beta chain) was found in a study of T cell changes during pregnancy in multiple sclerosis. Sequencing was performed with immunoSEQ multiplex PCR; in TCRdb, only in-frame clones are kept and a portion is missing. The sample includes approximately 100,000 clones, less than 95% of them seen just once. This clone was seen a single time. The sequence was obtained from a female donor with multiple sclerosis, enrolled in a pregnancy study. Sample: peripheral blood, taken after pregnancy.

The DNA of the CDR3 is TGTGCCTCGGGACAGGTGGAAGATACGCAGTATTTT. Amino acid sequence: CASGQVEDTQYF. This chain links TRBV7-9 with TRBJ2-3; 8 bases map to TRBD1. The junction had 6 bases not matched to a gene; V was cut back by 11 bases and J by 5 bases. Germline V gene sequence: CDR1 SEHNR, CDR2 FQNEAQ (reference sequence). The CDR3 covers 12 residues.